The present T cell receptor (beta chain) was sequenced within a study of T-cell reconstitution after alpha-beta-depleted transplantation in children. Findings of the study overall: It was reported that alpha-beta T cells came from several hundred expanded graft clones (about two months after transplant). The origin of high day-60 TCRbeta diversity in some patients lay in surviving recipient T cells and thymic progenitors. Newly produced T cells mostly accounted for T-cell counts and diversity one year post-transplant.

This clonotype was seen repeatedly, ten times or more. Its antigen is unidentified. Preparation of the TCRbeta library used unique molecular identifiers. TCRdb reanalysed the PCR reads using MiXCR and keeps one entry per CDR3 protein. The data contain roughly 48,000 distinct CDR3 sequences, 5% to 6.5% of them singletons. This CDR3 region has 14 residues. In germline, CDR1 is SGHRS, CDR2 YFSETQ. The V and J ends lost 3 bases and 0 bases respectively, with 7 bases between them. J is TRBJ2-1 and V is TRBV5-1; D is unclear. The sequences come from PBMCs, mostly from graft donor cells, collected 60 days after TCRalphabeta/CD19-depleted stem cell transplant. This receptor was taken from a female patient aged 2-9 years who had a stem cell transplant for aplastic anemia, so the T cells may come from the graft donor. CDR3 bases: TGCGCCAGCAGCTCGTCTAGCTCCTACAATGAGCAGTTCTTC. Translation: CASSSSSSYNEQFF.